The 3 T cell receptor beta chains below come from one sample, sequenced in a study of blood T cell repertoires in COVID-19. The table came from immunoSEQ multiplex PCR; TCRdb's copy has only in-frame clones and leaves some out. Of fewer than 130,000 clones in the sample, approximately 90% were seen once. Sequenced input: peripheral blood. The receptors shown here come from a human donor in a cohort sampled during active COVID-19.

The chain is built from TRBV28 and TRBJ1-6; 9 bases match TRBD1. V shed 5 bases and J 5 bases; nucleotides not matched to a gene: 7. Germline lookup yields CDR1 MDHEN and CDR2 SYDVKM. This CDR3 has 16 amino acids. The CDR3 sequence is CASSTGQGQNNSPLHF. The CDR3 DNA reads TGTGCCAGCAGTACGGGACAGGGACAGAATAATTCACCCCTCCACTTT.

V gene TRBV5-1 combines with J gene TRBJ1-1; a weak D match, TRBD1 (5 bases). The CDR3 has 14 amino acids. V dropped 0 bases and J dropped 0 bases, with 6 bases sitting between them. The V gene's germline CDR1 is SGHRS and CDR2 YFSETQ. The CDR3 region has the DNA TGCGCCAGCAGCTTGGCAGGGATGAACACTGAAGCTTTCTTT. Its protein is CASSLAGMNTEAFF.

V is TRBV7-9 and J is TRBJ2-7, with TRBD2 matching over 12 bases. J gave up 6 bases and V 3 bases, and 3 bases lay outside the gene matches. Germline V lookup: CDR1 SEHNR, CDR2 FQNEAQ (reference sequence). The CDR3 runs to 14 residues. The CDR3 DNA reads TGTGCCAGCAGCTTGGAGACTAGCGGGAGCGAGCAGTACTTC. As protein: CASSLETSGSEQYF. The entire variable domain, with the rest obtained from reference TRBV7-9 and TRBJ2-7, is as follows: DTGVSQNPRHKITKRGQNVTFRCDPISEHNRLYWYRQTLGQGPEFLTYFQNEAQLEKSRLLSDRFSAERPKGSFSTLEIQRTEQGDSAMYLCASSLETSGSEQYFGPGTRLTVT.